The 26 T cell receptor beta chains listed next were all sequenced from one sample in a study of regulatory T cells in long-lasting Graves disease. This sample's time point: persistent/refractory GD, antithyroid drugs over 5 years with positive TRAb. There was RNA extracted from PBMCs, and the TCR library was made from it. Sequencing libraries for TCR beta were prepared with iRepertoire HTBI primers and Arm-PCR of CDR3 regions. TCRdb redid the calling of the multiplex PCR reads with MiXCR, one entry per CDR3 protein. The sample carries 700,000 or so distinct CDR3 sequences, about 32% recorded once. The material sequenced was peripheral blood mononuclear cells (PBMCs), taken when the disease was refractory, from a patient treated with antithyroid drugs. The receptors here all came from a female donor with Graves disease.

This clonotype was seen a few times. This CDR3 reads CASSFLGTGNYEQYF. CDR3 sequence (DNA): TGTGCCAGCAGCTTTTTAGGGACAGGAAACTACGAGCAGTACTTC. V and J are TRBV11-2 and TRBJ2-7; 8 bases map to TRBD1. Germline loops: CDR1 SGHAT, CDR2 FQNNGV. V was clipped by 3 bases and J by 3 bases; unmatched bases: 7. This CDR3 has 15 amino acids.

This clonotype was seen a handful of times. The chain is built from TRBV7-9 and TRBJ1-2; D is perhaps TRBD1 (6 bases). V lost 5 bases, J lost 8 bases, and 18 bases lay in between. Germline CDR1 reads SEHNR; CDR2 reads FQNEAQ (reference sequence). This CDR3 spans 14 amino acids. The chain's CDR3 is CASSHTTGPAGYTF. Here the CDR3 DNA reads TGTGCCAGCAGCCACACGACAGGCCCAGCAGGCTACACCTTC.

The rearrangement links TRBV12-3 or TRBV12-4 to TRBJ1-5; a weak D match, TRBD1 (5 bases). This CDR3 is 14 amino acids long. V was clipped by 6 bases and J by 7 bases, with 16 bases between them. The CDR3 nucleotides read TGTGCCAGCAGCTCGATGGGGGGGAACCAGCCCCAGCATTTT. Translated: CASSSMGGNQPQHF.

At least ten counts were recorded for this clonotype. The rearrangement uses TRBV6-5 and TRBJ1-1; D is undetermined. V shed 3 bases and J shed 6 bases, with 11 bases lying between them. The germline gives CDR1 MNHEY, CDR2 SVGAGI. The CDR3 has 13 amino acids. CDR3 in amino acids: CASSYTLGAEAFF. CDR3 bases: TGTGCCAGCAGTTATACATTGGGAGCTGAAGCTTTCTTT.

V usage is TRBV4-2 and J usage is TRBJ2-5, with 8 bases fitting TRBD2. J lost 1 base, V lost 1 base, and 5 bases had no gene match. In germline, CDR1 is LGHNA, CDR2 YNFKEQ. The CDR3 runs to 16 residues. CDR3 residues: CASSQGTSGAQETQYF. The CDR3 DNA reads TGTGCCAGCAGCCAAGGAACTAGCGGAGCCCAAGAGACCCAGTACTTC.

V is TRBV10-1 and J is TRBJ2-7; D gene ambiguous. The V gene's germline CDR1 is WNHNN and CDR2 SYGVQD (reference sequence). Between the trimmed V and J ends, which lost 0 bases and 4 bases, there was a span of 13 bases. This CDR3 comprises 15 residues. DNA for the CDR3: TGCGCCAGCAGTGAGTCGAGGTGGTCGGAATACGAGCAGTACTTC. It is translated as CASSESRWSEYEQYF.

The chain employs TRBV19 and TRBJ2-7; D unresolved. V lost 6 bases, J lost 1 base, and 16 bases lay in between. Germline lookup yields CDR1 LNHDA and CDR2 SQIVND (reference sequence). This CDR3 has 15 amino acids. CDR3 region: CASSPDRTPSYEQYF. CDR3 nucleotides: TGTGCCAGTAGCCCCGATCGCACTCCATCCTACGAGCAGTACTTC.

The chain links TRBV20-1 to TRBJ2-7, with a weak D call TRBD1 (5 bases). V was pared by 2 bases and J by 7 bases, with 12 bases between. Germline CDR1 is DFQATT and CDR2 is SNEGSKA (reference sequence). This CDR3 has 12 residues. CDR3 protein: CSARPRAREQYF. The CDR3 DNA follows: TGCAGTGCTAGACCCAGGGCTCGAGAGCAGTACTTC.

This rearrangement joins TRBV12-3 or TRBV12-4 to TRBJ1-1, with a weak D call TRBD1 (5 bases). Between the trimmed V and J ends, which lost 4 bases and 5 bases, there was a span of 11 bases. The CDR3 spans 13 residues. The CDR3 spells CASSWEKGTEAFF. CDR3 coding DNA: TGTGCCAGCAGTTGGGAGAAGGGGACTGAAGCTTTCTTT.

CDR3 in amino acids: CASSMGQGLSYEQYF. Written as DNA, the CDR3 is TGTGCCAGCAGTATGGGACAGGGACTCTCCTACGAGCAGTACTTC. The gene calls are TRBV12-3 or TRBV12-4 and TRBJ2-7, with 9 bases fitting TRBD1. Trimming took 5 bases from V and 0 from J; bases not matched to a gene: 5. This CDR3 is 15 amino acids long.

The chain recombines TRBV12-5 with TRBJ2-7; TRBD2 agrees at 12 bases. Germline CDR1 is LGHNT and CDR2 is FRNRAP. With V trimmed by 6 bases and J by 3 bases, 9 bases remained unmatched. This CDR3 has 16 amino acids. CDR3 in DNA: TGTGCTAGTGGCGAAACCGGACTAGCGGGATTCTACGAGCAGTACTTC. Amino acid sequence: CASGETGLAGFYEQYF.

The chain employs TRBV25-1 and TRBJ1-1, with unresolved D. The CDR3 contains 15 residues. V lost 1 base to trimming and J lost 0 bases, with 9 bases between them. CDR1 is MGHDK and CDR2 is SYGVNS in the germline V gene. In nucleotides, the CDR3 is TGTGCCAGCAGTGAATTTTCAGGTGTGAACACTGAAGCTTTCTTT. Protein product: CASSEFSGVNTEAFF. The complete variable domain, with remaining parts taken from reference TRBV25-1 and TRBJ1-1, reads EADIYQTPRYLVIGTGKKITLECSQTMGHDKMYWYQQDPGMELHLIHYSYGVNSTEKGDLSSESTVSRIRTEHFPLTLESARPSHTSQYLCASSEFSGVNTEAFFGQGTRLTVV.

This clonotype was seen many times. The chain recombines TRBV6-1 with TRBJ1-1, with no clear D. Germline V gene data show CDR1 as MNHNS and CDR2 as SASEGT. Trimming shortened V by 4 bases and J by 0 bases, and 6 bases separated the two germline ends. This CDR3 has 13 amino acids. CDR3: CASSVRMNTEAFF. The CDR3 DNA reads as TGTGCCAGCAGTGTACGGATGAACACTGAAGCTTTCTTT.

The V call is TRBV30, the J call TRBJ1-1; no definite D call. The CDR3 covers 11 residues. V was clipped by 3 bases and J by 5 bases, with 7 bases between them. CDR1 GTSNPN and CDR2 SVGIG come from the germline V gene (reference sequence). DNA for the CDR3: TGTGCCTGGAGCTTGAGGACTGAAGCTTTCTTT. Protein product: CAWSLRTEAFF.

This chain connects TRBV29-1 to TRBJ1-1; 8 bases align to TRBD1. The CDR3 length is 12 residues. V lost 7 bases, J lost 4 bases, and 5 bases stayed unmatched. Germline CDR1 is SQVTM and CDR2 is ANQGSEA. CDR3 nucleotide sequence: TGCAGCGCTACGGACAGGGCCACTGAAGCTTTCTTT. It codes for CSATDRATEAFF.

This clonotype was seen more than once but under ten times. The V gene is TRBV20-1, the J gene TRBJ2-7; 7 nucleotides agree with TRBD2. V trimming: 7 bases; J trimming: 4 bases; junction bases outside the gene matches: 4. Germline V lookup: CDR1 DFQATT, CDR2 SNEGSKA (reference sequence). The CDR3 consists of 11 residues. CDR3 sequence (DNA): TGCAGTGGGGGGGGGGTTTACGAGCAGTACTTC. It specifies CSGGGVYEQYF.

This clonotype was recorded many times. The chain is built from TRBV6-1 and TRBJ1-2; TRBD1 agrees at 7 bases. This CDR3 has 16 amino acids. Trimming cost V 3 bases and J 5 bases; bases outside gene matches: 12. Germline values: CDR1 MNHNS, CDR2 SASEGT. The CDR3 region has the DNA TGTGCCAGCAGTGATCCCCTGACAGGGTCAGGGTATGGCTACACCTTC. It encodes CASSDPLTGSGYGYTF.

The J gene is TRBJ2-1, the V gene TRBV13, with D perhaps TRBD1 (5 bases). This CDR3 is 14 amino acids long. Germline loops: CDR1 PRHDT, CDR2 FYEKMQ (reference sequence). Trimming left V 0 bases short and J 4 bases short, with 7 bases between. The CDR3 here is CASSLGTAYNEQFF. CDR3 bases: TGTGCCAGCAGCTTAGGGACAGCATACAATGAGCAGTTCTTC. The entire variable domain, with the rest obtained from reference TRBV13 and TRBJ2-1, is as follows: AAGVIQSPRHLIKEKRETATLKCYPIPRHDTVYWYQQGPGQDPQFLISFYEKMQSDKGSIPDRFSAQQFSDYHSELNMSSLELGDSALYFCASSLGTAYNEQFFGPGTRLTVL.

The rearrangement joins TRBV28 to TRBJ1-4; D remains ambiguous. This CDR3 is 13 amino acids long. From germline, CDR1 is MDHEN and CDR2 SYDVKM. Trimming removed 8 bases at V and 6 bases at J, with 13 bases between. CDR3 in DNA: TGTGCCAGCGGGTCCGGCAATTATGAAAAACTGTTTTTT. Amino acids: CASGSGNYEKLFF.

This clonotype has only a few counts. The chain combines TRBV5-5 with TRBJ1-5; D may be TRBD1 (5 bases). Trimming cost V 0 bases and J 2 bases, with 9 bases left between them. The V gene's germline CDR1 is SGHKS and CDR2 YYEKEE (reference sequence). The CDR3 loop spans 15 amino acids. Here the CDR3 DNA reads TGTGCCAGCAGCTTGGCGCAGGGAGGCAATCAGCCCCAGCATTTT. Encoded protein: CASSLAQGGNQPQHF.

V is TRBV20-1 and J is TRBJ2-5; D remains unclear. Trimming cost V 3 bases and J 4 bases, with 6 bases left between them. The germline V gene has CDR1 DFQATT and CDR2 SNEGSKA (reference sequence). CDR3 length: 11 amino acids. In DNA form, the CDR3 reads TGCAGTGCTAGCTGGGGAGAGACCCAGTACTTC. As protein: CSASWGETQYF.

This clonotype was detected a few times. The rearrangement links TRBV19 to TRBJ1-2; D is perhaps TRBD1 (5 bases). There are 12 residues in the CDR3. The V gene lost 6 bases and the J gene lost 3 bases, with 8 bases spanning the gap. Germline values: CDR1 LNHDA, CDR2 SQIVND (reference sequence). The CDR3 bases are TGTGCCAGTAGGACAGCCTACTATGGCTACACCTTC. Residues: CASRTAYYGYTF. Supplemented by reference TRBV19 and TRBJ1-2, the full variable domain reads DGGITQSPKYLFRKEGQNVTLSCEQNLNHDAMYWYRQDPGQGLRLIYYSQIVNDFQKGDIAEGYSVSREKKESFPLTVTSAQKNPTAFYLCASRTAYYGYTFGSGTRLTVV.

The chain employs TRBV3-1 and TRBJ1-2, with D unresolved. The CDR3 sequence is 13 residues long. V lost 2 bases and J lost 7, with 11 bases in between. The V gene's germline CDR1 is LGHDT and CDR2 YNNKEL (reference sequence). CDR3 nucleotide sequence: TGTGCCAGCAGCCAATTACAGATTGGTGGCTACACCTTC. Its translation is CASSQLQIGGYTF.

This clonotype was seen at least ten times. The rearrangement uses TRBV12-5 and TRBJ1-6, with 9 bases identical to TRBD1. Germline CDR1 LGHNT, CDR2 FRNRAP. The CDR3 runs to 15 residues. V trimming: 6 bases; J trimming: 10 bases; junction bases outside the gene matches: 10. For the CDR3, the DNA is TGTGCTAGTGGACACCGGGACAGGGTAGCATCACCCCTCCACTTT. Its translation: CASGHRDRVASPLHF.

In nucleotides, the CDR3 is TGTGCCACCAGCGGTCCGGGAGTCCAAGAGACCCAGTACTTC. It specifies CATSGPGVQETQYF. The chain couples TRBV24-1 to TRBJ2-5; D might be TRBD2 (6 bases). The germline V gene has CDR1 KGHDR and CDR2 SFDVKD. The length of the CDR3 is 14 residues. Trimming took off 7 bases at V and 1 base at J, with 12 bases between the two ends.

This clonotype has at least ten counts. CDR3 DNA: TGTGCCAGCAGTGACCCGGGGACCTATGGCTACACCTTC. Its translation: CASSDPGTYGYTF. The chain combines TRBV6-1 with TRBJ1-2, with a weak D call TRBD1 (5 bases). The CDR3 sequence is 13 residues long. Germline loops: CDR1 MNHNS, CDR2 SASEGT. V was shortened by 3 bases and J by 4 bases, with 9 bases between the two germline ends.